This TCR beta chain was captured by sequencing in a study of blood T cell repertoires in COVID-19. Study details: Acute-phase and convalescent COVID-19 samples originated in the United States, Italy and Spain. T cells, B-cell-depleted T cells, or PBMCs provided the cDNA or gDNA that served as material.

In the original analysis: Amplification of reference gene primers provided the estimated nucleated cell counts. The table came from immunoSEQ multiplex PCR; TCRdb's copy has only in-frame clones and leaves some out. V and J calls and clone size are given by that table; D and trimming were obtained from the DNA. Here the sample spans over 400,000 clones, 80% to 90% being singletons. The CDR3 extends over 15 amino acids. Per germline, CDR1 SGHRS and CDR2 YFSETQ. V was cut by 1 base and J by 0 bases, with 8 bases left in between. The chain joins TRBV5-1 to TRBJ2-1; D is unclear. Sequencing was carried out using peripheral blood. The sequence was collected from a woman in her 30s with active or convalescent COVID-19. The CDR3 is CASSLSPSSYNEQFF. The CDR3 nucleotides read TGCGCCAGCAGCTTGAGCCCAAGCTCCTACAATGAGCAGTTCTTC.